This T cell receptor (beta chain) is from a study of patients and donors after allogeneic stem cell transplantation. TCRdb analysed the RT-PCR reads with MiXCR anew, one entry per CDR3 protein. The sample yields approximately 430,000 distinct CDR3 sequences, 16% seen once. The V end was cut by 0 bases, the J end by 0 bases, with 6 bases between. This CDR3 has 14 residues. Germline CDR1 reads SGDLS; CDR2 reads YYNGEE. The genes are TRBV9 and TRBJ1-1; no definite D call. This sequence originates from a human donor who was either an allogeneic HSCT recipient or a stem cell or donor lymphocyte infusion donor (not recorded which). It is not recorded whose cells these are; they may come from a transplant donor. Sequencing was done on a sample of blood, either unsorted or a sorted T cell fraction (not recorded which). The CDR3 reads CASSVEGVNTEAFF. CDR3 DNA: TGTGCCAGCAGCGTAGAGGGAGTGAACACTGAAGCTTTCTTT.